The present entry profiles one T cell receptor (beta chain) with its context. The antigen remains unidentified. The sample is drawn from a study of molecular identifiers for immune sequencing clone quantification. The study, taken as a whole, reports: In cases of identical TCR molecules sharing a barcode, highly expanded clone sizes could be underestimated. In naive cells, under 1% of molecules belonged to clones above 20 RNA copies, against over 98% in effector cells.

Trimming removed 3 bases from V and 10 bases from J; junction bases left unmatched: 1. The CDR3 covers 12 residues. From germline, CDR1 is SGHAT and CDR2 FQNNGV. One entry per CDR3 protein, called by TCRdb with MiXCR from the PCR reads. This sample yields under 350,000 distinct CDR3 sequences, of which 24% are seen a single time; about 0.71% belongs to the top ten. The origin of this receptor is a human donor in good health. Some libraries in this study had Jurkat cell RNA spiked in. The sample was naive CD8+ T cells from blood, with Jurkat cell RNA spiked in. Regarding subset: FACS-sorted CD8+CD4-CCR7+CD45RA+ naive T cells. The chain links TRBV11-2 to TRBJ2-1; 9 bases align to TRBD2. The CDR3 DNA sequence: TGTGCCAGCAGCTTTGGGACTAGCGAGCAGTTCTTC. Its protein product is CASSFGTSEQFF.